The entry that follows covers one T cell receptor beta chain sequence. TCRdb re-analyzed the 5' RACE reads; it lists each CDR3 protein once, without DNA. In all, the sample yields about 160,000 distinct CDR3 sequences. The CDR3 length is 13 residues. The sample comes from a study of monozygotic twins with inflammatory bowel disease. This receptor was taken from a human donor with ulcerative colitis or Crohn's disease, or a healthy co-twin of an affected twin (not recorded which). The V call is TRBV12-3 or TRBV12-4, the J call TRBJ1-1. Sequenced sample: blood. CDR3 sequence: CASSIQENTEAFF.